Here is one T cell receptor beta chain with its context. These data originate in a study of blood T cell repertoires in COVID-19. Libraries were prepared by immunoSEQ multiplex PCR; TCRdb keeps only in-frame clonotypes and omits some of them. The data show over 100,000 clones, roughly 84% seen once. Germline-derived CDR1 and CDR2 are KGHSH and LQKENI. The J segment lost 6 bases and the V segment lost 10 bases, leaving 10 bases of the junction unmatched. CDR3 length: 13 residues. The sample was peripheral blood. The chain joins TRBV18 to TRBJ1-1; 8 nucleotides align to TRBD1. This sequence originates from a woman in her seventies with acute or convalescent COVID-19. The CDR3 sequence is CANLRQGSPEAFF. In DNA form, the CDR3 reads TGTGCCAACCTTAGACAGGGGTCGCCTGAAGCTTTCTTT.